What follows are 10 T cell receptor beta chains derived from one specimen sequenced in a study of chemoradiotherapy in HPV16-positive cancers. The protocol was immunoSEQ multiplex PCR, while the TCRdb copy is restricted to in-frame clones and leaves out a portion. The data hold approximately 12,000 clones, with about two thirds observed a single time. The sample was collected from a patient who underwent chemoradiotherapy. Receptors originate from a human donor with HPV-associated anogenital cancer.

This sequence joins TRBV7-9 and TRBJ2-2; 8 bases are a match to TRBD2. V lost 2 bases to trimming and J lost 5 bases; unmatched junction nucleotides: 4. The CDR3 runs 15 residues. The germline V gene has CDR1 SEHNR and CDR2 FQNEAQ (reference sequence). CDR3 residues: CASSLRPSGTGELFF. Written as DNA, the CDR3 is TGTGCCAGCAGCTTACGTCCTAGCGGGACCGGGGAGCTGTTTTTT.

The sample holds a few counts of this clone. The gene calls are TRBV29-1 and TRBJ1-3; 7 nucleotides align to TRBD1. The V and J ends lost 6 bases and 3 bases, in that order; junction bases with no gene match: 5. The CDR3 has 13 amino acids. CDR1 and CDR2 from the germline V gene are SQVTM and ANQGSEA. CDR3 in amino acids: CSVAGTVGNTIYF. The CDR3 DNA reads as TGCAGCGTCGCCGGGACAGTTGGAAACACCATATATTTT.

The V call is TRBV27, the J call TRBJ1-2; D may be TRBD1 (6 bases). The CDR3 has 18 residues. V was cut by 2 bases and J by 5 bases, with 24 bases left in between. Germline values: CDR1 MNHEY, CDR2 SMNVEV (reference sequence). Here the CDR3 DNA reads TGTGCCAGCAGTTTAGCGCCCCCCGCAGCAGGGGCCTGGTATGGCTACACCTTC. Its translation is CASSLAPPAAGAWYGYTF.

The chain uses TRBV7-3 and TRBJ1-6; 9 nucleotides line up with TRBD1. V was clipped by 5 bases and J by 10 bases; unmatched bases: 9. There are 15 residues in the CDR3. Germline V CDR1 and CDR2: SGHTA, FQGTGA. In DNA form, the CDR3 reads TGTGCCAGCAGCGAGCGACAGGGGGTTGGATCACCCCTCCACTTT. Translating it yields CASSERQGVGSPLHF.

The chain couples TRBV7-2 to TRBJ2-7, with TRBD2 matching over 14 bases. This CDR3 has 16 residues. The germline gives CDR1 SGHTA, CDR2 FQGNSA. With 3 bases clipped from V and 6 bases from J, the junction kept 7 bases outside the gene matches. CDR3 in amino acids: CASSFQVGLAGGEQYF. As DNA, the CDR3 is TGTGCCAGCAGCTTCCAGGTAGGACTAGCGGGAGGCGAGCAGTACTTC.

This clone was detected only once. The V and J genes are TRBV6-5 and TRBJ2-2, with TRBD2 matching over 7 bases. The CDR3 has 15 residues. V shed 8 bases, J shed 7 bases, and the junction held 13 bases outside the gene matches. Germline V gene sequence: CDR1 MNHEY, CDR2 SVGAGI. CDR3 amino acids: CASSGLVPTSGELFF. The CDR3 DNA is TGTGCCAGCTCCGGACTAGTCCCAACTAGCGGGGAGCTGTTTTTT.

Only a few counts were recorded for this clone. The chain uses TRBV5-4 and TRBJ2-7; 8 bases match TRBD1. The CDR3 runs to 14 residues. Germline V gene data show CDR1 as SGHNT and CDR2 as YYREEE (reference sequence). J lost 5 bases, V lost 4 bases, and 8 bases had no gene match. The CDR3 region has the DNA TGTGCCAGCAGCGACACAGGGGGTTTGGACGAGCAGTACTTC. This translates into CASSDTGGLDEQYF.

The J gene is TRBJ1-4, the V gene TRBV2; the D gene is possibly TRBD1 (5 bases). This CDR3 contains 14 residues. Trimming cost V 6 bases and J 8 bases, with 16 bases left between them. Germline V gene sequence: CDR1 SNHLY, CDR2 FYNNEI. The CDR3 DNA sequence: TGTGCCAGCAGACCGGGACTTAAAACGGAAAAACTGTTTTTT. Its protein product is CASRPGLKTEKLFF.

The chain is built from TRBV19 and TRBJ2-2, with TRBD2 matching over 11 bases. The CDR3 has 18 residues. Losses at the gene ends were 3 bases for V and 1 base for J; bases not matched to a gene: 7. CDR1 LNHDA and CDR2 SQIVND come from the germline V gene (reference sequence). The CDR3 coding sequence is TGTGCCAGTAGTATCGGGCTAGCGGGAGGCAGGAACACCGGGGAGCTGTTTTTT. Translating gives CASSIGLAGGRNTGELFF.

The chain has TRBV28 and TRBJ1-1; no definite D call. Germline-derived CDR1 and CDR2 are MDHEN and SYDVKM. Trimming took 6 bases from V and 5 from J, leaving 16 bases between them. The CDR3 is 14 amino acids. The CDR3 spells CASSSGALGTEAFF. CDR3 sequence (DNA): TGTGCCAGCAGCTCCGGTGCCCTGGGTACTGAAGCTTTCTTT.